This TCR beta chain was profiled in a study of T cell repertoires in cytomegalovirus infection. Study details: Public TCR beta signatures marked donors with CMV infection and the matching HLA. Study conclusions and caveats: Cumulated frequencies of public TCR beta families served to identify carriers of CMV plus the relevant HLA.

There are 15 residues in the CDR3. Trimming at V came to 2 bases and at J to 8 bases, leaving 6 bases not matched to a gene. The germline V gene encodes CDR1 SGHTA and CDR2 FQGNSA. TCRdb re-derived calls from the reads in MiXCR, one entry per CDR3 protein. Of about 200,000 distinct CDR3 sequences in the sample, roughly 9% were seen once. The table lists this clonotype with many counts. The antigen is undetermined. Sequencing was done on a sample of PBMCs. This chain links TRBV7-2 with TRBJ1-2; 12 positions match TRBD1. The receptor was isolated from a human donor in good health (CMV status not recorded). Some clones in this sample may be carry-over from other donors' samples. CDR3 sequence reads: CASSLPGQGAWGYTF. The DNA of the CDR3 is TGTGCCAGCAGCTTACCGGGACAGGGGGCTTGGGGCTACACCTTC.